Given below is one T cell receptor (beta chain) in context. TCRdb's table, derived via immunoSEQ multiplex PCR, lists solely in-frame clones and lacks some. The sample includes some 25,000 clones, around 84% of them seen just once. The data belong to a study of PD-1 blockade in mismatch repair-deficient tumors. The CDR3 length is 15 residues. V was clipped by 0 bases and J by 3 bases, with 11 bases between them. Looked up from germline, CDR1 is MNHNS and CDR2 is SASEGT. The chain is built from TRBV6-1 and TRBJ1-1; a possible D gene is TRBD1 (5 bases). The material was PBMCs, obtained before pembrolizumab treatment. The source is an adult with mismatch repair-deficient cancer. This CDR3 reads CASSEAPGGDTEAFF. DNA of the CDR3: TGTGCCAGCAGTGAAGCCCCAGGAGGGGACACTGAAGCTTTCTTT.